This T cell receptor (beta chain) was found in a study of T cells in Graves' hyperthyroidism and ophthalmopathy. V was pared by 6 bases and J by 8 bases, with 9 bases of the junction left unmatched. The CDR3 has 14 amino acids. Germline CDR1 SGDLS, CDR2 YYNGEE. Notes on this clonotype: The antigen is unknown.

Findings and limits, study-wide: Most clonotypes that expanded in the thyroid above 0.001 also showed up in blood.

Amplified TCR beta CDR3 regions came from RNA transcripts. Initially, a first-round RT-PCR of the TCR CDR3 employed the HTBI primer set. TCRdb redid the calling of the multiplex PCR reads with MiXCR, one entry per CDR3 protein. The sample carries more than 600,000 distinct CDR3 sequences, about 15% recorded once. Patients counted as stable if ophthalmopathy did not develop within 18 months. A patient was excluded if there was uncontrolled infection, other autoimmune disease, pregnancy or lactation. This TCR was sampled from a young man with Graves' hyperthyroidism. The chain combines TRBV9 with TRBJ1-4, with 8 bases that match TRBD1. The sequenced sample was blood. Written as DNA, the CDR3 is TGTGCCAGCACCGCCGGGACAGGAGGGGAAAAACTGTTTTTT. Translation: CASTAGTGGEKLFF.